This T cell receptor (beta chain) was sequenced during a study of T cell responses to AZD1222 COVID-19 vaccine. Concerning this clone: What it binds is unknown.

The table came from immunoSEQ multiplex PCR; TCRdb's copy has only in-frame clones and leaves some out. The table has approximately 130,000 clones, roughly nine tenths seen once. Findings of the study overall: Seropositive status at baseline applied to only a handful of AZD1222 recipients. Spike-specific TCRs gained breadth and depth after people received two AZD1222 doses. Vaccine-associated CD4 TCRs spanned spike, dominant at 160-218 and 743-854. It should be noted that donors were predominantly white British and more often female, and clonal diversity was possibly underestimated.

The germline gives CDR1 MNHEY, CDR2 SVGEGT. V was cut by 3 bases and J by 8 bases, with 13 bases left in between. This CDR3 comprises 13 residues. The TCR comes from an adult who received the AZD1222 COVID-19 vaccine. The source was peripheral blood, collected 28 days after the second AZD1222 dose. The rearrangement joins TRBV6-2 or TRBV6-3 to TRBJ1-2; D is ambiguous. The CDR3 region has the DNA TGTGCCAGCAGTTATAACGGACCCGAAGGCTACACCTTC. It yields the protein CASSYNGPEGYTF.